The 9 T cell receptor beta chains reported below all come from one sample, sequenced in a study of graft-versus-host responses after intestinal transplantation. The table came from immunoSEQ multiplex PCR; TCRdb's copy has only in-frame clones and leaves some out. The sample includes 3,500 to 5,000 clones, about 29% of them seen just once. Sequencing used alloreactive CD4+ T cells from a mixed lymphocyte reaction culture, obtained before transplantation. Subset described: CFSE-low proliferating T cells sorted from roughly six-day pre-transplant mixed lymphocyte reaction (GvH or HvG direction). The source is a human patient who was an organ donor for intestinal transplantation.

There are a few counts of this clone. The CDR3 loop reads CASSFWAEETQYF. CDR3 bases: TGTGCCAGCAGCTTCTGGGCGGAAGAGACCCAGTACTTC. The chain links TRBV11-3 to TRBJ2-5; D remains ambiguous. The germline V gene encodes CDR1 SGHNT and CDR2 YENEEA. CDR3 length: 13 amino acids. Trimming left V 3 bases short and J 3 bases short, with 8 bases between.

A few counts support this clone. V and J are TRBV5-6 and TRBJ2-7; 15 nucleotides line up with TRBD2. V trimming: 4 bases; J trimming: 3 bases; junction bases outside the gene matches: 5. Germline values: CDR1 SGHDT, CDR2 YYEEEE. The CDR3 is made up of 16 amino acids. For the CDR3, the DNA is TGTGCCAGCAGCGGGGGACTAGCGGGGGGCTTCTACGAGCAGTACTTC. Translated, it gives CASSGGLAGGFYEQYF.

The chain uses TRBV11-2 and TRBJ2-1; possible D gene TRBD2, 5 bases. Trimming stripped 5 bases from V and 2 bases from J, with 13 bases between. The CDR3 consists of 15 residues. CDR1 is SGHAT, CDR2 FQNNGV, per germline. The CDR3 region is CASSPRLSPYNEQFF. The CDR3 DNA is TGTGCCAGCAGCCCGCGACTATCCCCCTACAATGAGCAGTTCTTC.

The chain has TRBV25-1 and TRBJ2-7; D is perhaps TRBD2 (6 bases). CDR1 MGHDK and CDR2 SYGVNS come from the germline V gene. V was trimmed by 2 bases and J by 1 base, leaving 15 bases between them. This CDR3 is 16 amino acids long. CDR3 protein: CASSERRGSISYEQYF. The CDR3 bases are TGTGCCAGCAGTGAACGCCGGGGGTCCATTTCCTACGAGCAGTACTTC.

This chain connects TRBV19 to TRBJ1-2; D call uncertain. The CDR3 loop spans 17 amino acids. The germline V gene encodes CDR1 LNHDA and CDR2 SQIVND (reference sequence). V gave up 5 bases and J gave up 4 bases, with 23 bases separating them. CDR3 DNA: TGTGCCAGTAGTCAGAAGAAGGCAAATCGAAAGACCTATGGCTACACCTTC. Protein: CASSQKKANRKTYGYTF. Together with reference TRBV19 and TRBJ1-2, the CDR3 gives the full variable domain: DGGITQSPKYLFRKEGQNVTLSCEQNLNHDAMYWYRQDPGQGLRLIYYSQIVNDFQKGDIAEGYSVSREKKESFPLTVTSAQKNPTAFYLCASSQKKANRKTYGYTFGSGTRLTVV.

By share of the sample, this clone is medium-sized. This chain links TRBV10-1 with TRBJ1-1; perhaps TRBD1 as D (6 bases). The V end lost 6 bases, the J end lost 4 bases, and 12 bases lay between the germline ends. This CDR3 is built from 13 residues. Germline V lookup: CDR1 WNHNN, CDR2 SYGVQD (reference sequence). CDR3 nucleotide sequence: TGCGCCAGCAGGGGGGCTCCGGGCACTGAAGCTTTCTTT. Its translation is CASRGAPGTEAFF.

The gene calls are TRBV7-2 and TRBJ1-2, with D possibly matching TRBD1 (6 bases). This CDR3 has 13 amino acids. CDR1 is SGHTA, CDR2 FQGNSA, per germline. The germline V and J ends were trimmed by 6 bases and 4 bases, with 12 bases remaining between them. The CDR3 reads CASRVTGTYGYTF. CDR3 DNA sequence: TGTGCCAGCAGGGTGACAGGTACCTATGGCTACACCTTC. The variable domain in full, with the rest retrieved from reference TRBV7-2 and TRBJ1-2, is GAGVSQSPSNKVTEKGKDVELRCDPISGHTALYWYRQSLGQGLEFLIYFQGNSAPDKSGLPSDRFSAERTGGSVSTLTIQRTQQEDSAVYLCASRVTGTYGYTFGSGTRLTVV.

This clone was counted a few times. The chain uses TRBV7-2 and TRBJ1-4; D is possibly TRBD1 (5 bases). From germline, CDR1 is SGHTA and CDR2 FQGNSA. The length of the CDR3 is 17 residues. V was shortened by 5 bases and J by 2 bases, with 18 bases between the two germline ends. The CDR3 DNA follows: TGTGCCAGCAGCCAATCACAGGCCCCGCGGACTAATGAAAAACTGTTTTTT. Amino acid sequence: CASSQSQAPRTNEKLFF.

The chain employs TRBV9 and TRBJ2-5; 8 nucleotides line up with TRBD1. The trim removed 4 bases at V and 7 bases at J, leaving 6 bases unmatched. CDR1 SGDLS and CDR2 YYNGEE come from the germline V gene. The CDR3 contains 13 residues. The CDR3 coding sequence is TGTGCCAGCAGCCCTCAGGGGGCGGGGACCCAGTACTTC. Translating it yields CASSPQGAGTQYF.